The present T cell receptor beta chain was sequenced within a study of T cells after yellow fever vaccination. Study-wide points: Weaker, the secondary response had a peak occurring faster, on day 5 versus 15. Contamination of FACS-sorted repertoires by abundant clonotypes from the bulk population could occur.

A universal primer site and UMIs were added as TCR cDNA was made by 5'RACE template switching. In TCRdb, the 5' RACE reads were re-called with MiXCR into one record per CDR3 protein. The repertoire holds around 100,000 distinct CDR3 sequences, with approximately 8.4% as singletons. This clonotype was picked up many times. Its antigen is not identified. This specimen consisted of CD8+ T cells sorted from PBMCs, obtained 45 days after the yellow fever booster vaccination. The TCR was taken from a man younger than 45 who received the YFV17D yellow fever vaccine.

The CDR3 DNA sequence: TGTGCCAGCAGCCCCGTAGCGGACAGGGGGCTTAACGAGCAGTACTTC. Encoded protein: CASSPVADRGLNEQYF. The J gene is TRBJ2-7, the V gene TRBV6-5; 11 nucleotides align to TRBD1. The CDR3 contains 16 residues. Germline CDR1 is MNHEY and CDR2 is SVGAGI. V was clipped by 6 bases and J by 5 bases; unmatched bases: 12.